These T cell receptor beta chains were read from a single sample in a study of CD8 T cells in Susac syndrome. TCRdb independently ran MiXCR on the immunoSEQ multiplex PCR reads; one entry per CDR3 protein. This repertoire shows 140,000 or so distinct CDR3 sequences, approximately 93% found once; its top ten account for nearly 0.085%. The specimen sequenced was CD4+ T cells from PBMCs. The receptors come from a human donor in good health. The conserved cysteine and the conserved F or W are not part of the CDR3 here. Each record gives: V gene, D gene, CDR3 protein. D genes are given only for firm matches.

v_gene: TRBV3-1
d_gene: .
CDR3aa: ASSPQADPSYLQY

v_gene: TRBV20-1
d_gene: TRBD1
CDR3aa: SATLDREEEKLF

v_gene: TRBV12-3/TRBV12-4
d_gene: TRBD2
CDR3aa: ASSIRDYTDTQY

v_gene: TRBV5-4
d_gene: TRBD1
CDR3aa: ASSWSSGTGQYQPQH

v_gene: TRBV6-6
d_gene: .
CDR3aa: ASSPEGSNYGYT

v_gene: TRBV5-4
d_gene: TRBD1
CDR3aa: ASSLQTGAREAF

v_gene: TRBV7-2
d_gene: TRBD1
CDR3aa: ASSLAVGQGNYGYT

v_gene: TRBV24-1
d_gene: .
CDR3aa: ATSDPGVEQF

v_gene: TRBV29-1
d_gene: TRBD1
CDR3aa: SVRTGNQETQY

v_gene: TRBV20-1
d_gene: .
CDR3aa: SARPRNGRVSGANVLT

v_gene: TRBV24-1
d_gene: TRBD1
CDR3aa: ATSHPQGDETQY

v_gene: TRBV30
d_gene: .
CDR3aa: AWSVQVGVYNEQF

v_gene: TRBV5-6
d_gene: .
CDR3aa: ASGRNWAGELF

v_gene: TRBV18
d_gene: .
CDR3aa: ASSQGVVLEQY

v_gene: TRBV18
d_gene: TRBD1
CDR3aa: ASSPDRAAKNIQY

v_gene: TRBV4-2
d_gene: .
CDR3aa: ASNQQGGNTGELF

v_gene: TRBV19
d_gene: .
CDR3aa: ASSVSTNEQY

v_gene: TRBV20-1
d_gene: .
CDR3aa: SARAGTEAF

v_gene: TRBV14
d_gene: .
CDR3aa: ASSQDLAGAYGEQF

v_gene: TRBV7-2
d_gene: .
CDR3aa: ASSSAQETEAF

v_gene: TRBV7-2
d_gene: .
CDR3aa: ACSRPKNTEAF

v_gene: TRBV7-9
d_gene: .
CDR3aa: ASSFGGFSGANVLT

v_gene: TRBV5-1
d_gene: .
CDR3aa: ASSLVAEVGGYT

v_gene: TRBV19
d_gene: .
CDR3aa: ASSIASGPNYEQY